This T cell receptor beta chain was profiled in a study of cytomegalovirus exposure and HLA in healthy donors. PCR amplification relied on 60 Vbeta primers (plus 13 Jbeta primers). The data were produced by immunoSEQ multiplex PCR, yet TCRdb's version contains in-frame clones alone and is incomplete. Found here are approximately 150,000 clones, more than 70% of them singletons; the top ten hold 2.5% to 4%. CDR3 length equals 15 residues. CDR1 is SGDLS, CDR2 YYNGEE, per germline. With 3 bases removed from V and 4 bases from J, the gap between germline ends came to 15 bases. Specimen: PBMCs. This clonotype originated in a man in his forties in good health and CMV-seronegative. The rearrangement joins TRBV9 to TRBJ2-3; TRBD2 is a possible D gene (7 bases). The CDR3 spells CASSAHREGPDTQYF. The DNA of the CDR3 is TGTGCCAGCAGCGCCCACAGGGAGGGCCCAGATACGCAGTATTTT.